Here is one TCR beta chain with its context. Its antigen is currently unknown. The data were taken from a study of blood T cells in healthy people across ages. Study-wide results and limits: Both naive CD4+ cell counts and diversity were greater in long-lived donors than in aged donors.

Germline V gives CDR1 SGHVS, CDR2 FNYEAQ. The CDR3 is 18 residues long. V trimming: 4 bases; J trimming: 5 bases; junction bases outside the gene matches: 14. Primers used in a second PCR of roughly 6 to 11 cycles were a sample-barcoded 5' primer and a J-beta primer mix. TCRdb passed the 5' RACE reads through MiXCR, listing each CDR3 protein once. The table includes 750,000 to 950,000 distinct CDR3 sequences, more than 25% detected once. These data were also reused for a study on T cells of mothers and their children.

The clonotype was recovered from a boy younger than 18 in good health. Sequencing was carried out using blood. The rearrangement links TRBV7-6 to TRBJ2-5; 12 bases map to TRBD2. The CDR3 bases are TGTGCCAGCAGCTCCCAACTAGCGGGGGGCTCTCCGGGTGAGACCCAGTACTTC. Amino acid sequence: CASSSQLAGGSPGETQYF.